A selection of T cell receptor beta chains follows, all from one sample in a study of CD8 T cells in Susac syndrome. TCRdb analysed the immunoSEQ multiplex PCR reads with MiXCR anew, one entry per CDR3 protein. The data show 200,000 or so distinct CDR3 sequences, with approximately 94% seen just once and approximately 0.088% held by the top ten. Sample: CD4+ T cells from PBMCs. The receptors stem from a human donor with multiple sclerosis. The conserved cysteine and the conserved F or W are not part of the CDR3 here.

V | CDR3
TRBV2 | ASSGRDRDVVGYEQY
TRBV2 | ASKAGGLLNEQF
TRBV29-1 | SVDRGVGQETQY
TRBV6-1 | ASSVSGGENQPQH
TRBV12-3/TRBV12-4 | ASSLVFYNEQF
TRBV7-2 | ASSWAGTESYEQY
TRBV3-1 | ASSQRTTSGANNEQF
TRBV7-9 | ASSLRGKEGYGYT
TRBV20-1 | SAHRGANEQF
TRBV12-3/TRBV12-4 | ASSLSGGALTDTQY
TRBV20-1 | SARASLQETQY
TRBV20-1 | SAFRDRYFYGYT
TRBV20-1 | SASRGAGNQPQH
TRBV3-1 | ASSLRQGGGELF
TRBV10-3 | AIRTDTDTQY
TRBV9 | ASSVDPRIDYEAF
TRBV29-1 | SVLVGVSGTQY
TRBV20-1 | SARGATVGIQY
TRBV4-1 | ASSGPSGLAGGDTQY
TRBV30 | AWGVGETQY
TRBV2 | ASNFFGQETQY
TRBV29-1 | SVEDQGVGYGYT
TRBV28 | ASSFGAGGETQY
TRBV6-2/TRBV6-3 | ASEGRAEAF
TRBV29-1 | SVVSGQGVYEQY
TRBV5-6 | ASRKMTGRTF
TRBV4-1 | ASSQVGLHTDTQY
TRBV5-5 | ASSLLEQNTGELF
TRBV5-1 | ASSLRGDRTDTQY
TRBV15 | ATSRSPGQGTITSSYEQY
TRBV20-1 | SSRAPVGTF
TRBV2 | ASSAKGGFYEQY
TRBV30 | AWSGTSGRRYNSPLH
TRBV2 | ASRPTGVYGYT
TRBV12-3/TRBV12-4 | ASSPLGGETQY
TRBV7-9 | ASSPWGGGAETQY
TRBV20-1 | SASGTDNSPLH
TRBV20-1 | SASFQRGSYTGELF
TRBV2 | ASSIEAEKLF
TRBV29-1 | SVESSSGYTQY
TRBV20-1 | SARTAGFYSPLH
TRBV20-1 | SASFQGALGYT
TRBV3-1 | ASSNRQGDEQF
TRBV3-1 | ASSQVSGANGYT
TRBV29-1 | SVVTGDGPYNEQF
TRBV6-2/TRBV6-3 | ASRTTGIPYEQY
TRBV5-6 | ASSLASGQLHTYEQY
TRBV20-1 | SARGRLAGGTDTQY
TRBV15 | ATSREVNQPQH
TRBV2 | ASSAGGGASYEQY
TRBV30 | AWSKTGSLTAF
TRBV2 | ASSNDYTGELF
TRBV7-2 | ASSLFGTGIGEQY
TRBV11-2 | ASSLMAVGILTDTQY
TRBV20-1 | SALDRGTDTQY
TRBV7-9 | ASSLVTGTGRNSPLH
TRBV9 | ASSVAGGPRNEQF
TRBV2 | ASSGGRGLAGYNEQF